A selection of T cell receptor beta chains follows, all from one sample in a study of CD8+ T cells in alopecia areata. Some clones are missing from TCRdb's copy, which holds only in-frame ones; the method was immunoSEQ multiplex PCR. The sample lists under 25,000 clones, around 66% occurring once. Sequenced here: skin, sampled at week 0. The origin of the receptors is a human donor with alopecia areata. Each CDR3 is given with its conserved first and last residue. Each record gives: J gene, V gene, D gene, clone size, CDR3 protein, CDR3 DNA. A D gene is named only where the DNA matches it firmly. The size field is filled for only some rows; it gives once, few, many or a size class.

J: TRBJ1-2; V: TRBV29-1; D: NA; size: NA; CDR3: CSHGGGDYGYTF; DNA: TGCAGCCACGGGGGCGGTGACTATGGCTACACCTTC
J: TRBJ1-1; V: TRBV28; D: NA; size: NA; CDR3: CASSPGTPNTEAFF; DNA: TGTGCCAGCAGTCCTGGGACACCGAACACTGAAGCTTTCTTT
J: TRBJ2-7; V: TRBV7-8; D: NA; size: once; CDR3: CASSPDAGPEQYF; DNA: TGTGCCAGCAGCCCCGACGCGGGACCCGAGCAGTACTTC
J: TRBJ2-3; V: TRBV4-1; D: NA; size: NA; CDR3: CASSQGARSNTDTQYF; DNA: TGCGCCAGCAGCCAAGGTGCTCGGTCAAACACCGATACGCAGTATTTT
J: TRBJ2-5; V: TRBV27; D: NA; size: NA; CDR3: CASNPGNQETQYF; DNA: TGTGCCAGCAACCCAGGGAATCAAGAGACCCAGTACTTC
J: TRBJ1-4; V: TRBV7-6; D: NA; size: NA; CDR3: CASSEAGSRVEKLFF; DNA: TGTGCCAGCAGCGAAGCGGGGTCGAGGGTTGAAAAACTGTTTTTT
J: TRBJ1-4; V: TRBV6-1; D: NA; size: NA; CDR3: CASSKQGAQEKLFF; DNA: TGTGCCAGCAGTAAACAGGGCGCGCAGGAAAAACTGTTTTTT
J: TRBJ2-7; V: TRBV5-1; D: NA; size: NA; CDR3: CASSLVSARSYEQYF; DNA: TGCGCCAGCAGCTTGGTTTCGGCCCGCTCCTACGAGCAGTACTTC
J: TRBJ1-5; V: TRBV10-3; D: NA; size: NA; CDR3: CAISDIDQPQHF; DNA: TGTGCCATCAGTGATATCGATCAGCCCCAGCATTTT
J: TRBJ2-5; V: TRBV10-3; D: NA; size: medium-sized; CDR3: CAISEMETQYF; DNA: TGTGCCATCAGTGAAATGGAGACCCAGTACTTC
J: TRBJ2-7; V: TRBV11-2; D: TRBD2; size: medium-sized; CDR3: CASSFPKGLPLHEQYF; DNA: TGTGCCAGCAGCTTTCCGAAGGGACTACCCCTCCACGAGCAGTACTTC
J: TRBJ1-5; V: TRBV19; D: TRBD1; size: NA; CDR3: CASKTMPGQGDQPQHF; DNA: TGTGCCTCGAAAACAATGCCGGGACAGGGTGATCAGCCCCAGCATTTT
J: TRBJ2-7; V: TRBV6-1; D: TRBD1; size: NA; CDR3: CASSRGQLKGGEQYF; DNA: TGTGCCAGCAGTAGGGGACAGCTAAAAGGGGGCGAGCAGTACTTC
J: TRBJ2-7; V: TRBV18; D: TRBD1; size: few; CDR3: CASSPPGTGKSSIIYEQYF; DNA: TGTGCCAGCTCACCACCCGGGACAGGAAAAAGCTCTATCATCTACGAGCAGTACTTC
J: TRBJ2-5; V: TRBV6-5; D: TRBD2; size: NA; CDR3: CASSYSGAGGQETQYF; DNA: TGTGCCAGCAGTTATTCAGGAGCGGGGGGCCAAGAGACCCAGTACTTC
J: TRBJ2-5; V: TRBV14; D: NA; size: NA; CDR3: CASSLGGRETQYF; DNA: TGTGCCAGCAGCCTAGGGGGAAGGGAGACCCAGTACTTC
J: TRBJ2-1; V: TRBV6-5; D: NA; size: few; CDR3: CASSYSTNNEQFF; DNA: TGTGCCAGCAGTTACTCGACGAACAATGAGCAGTTCTTC
J: TRBJ1-6; V: TRBV7-8; D: NA; size: few; CDR3: CASSLADVGIRTPLHF; DNA: TGTGCCAGCAGCTTAGCCGACGTGGGGATTAGGACACCCCTCCACTTT
J: TRBJ1-1; V: TRBV7-2; D: NA; size: NA; CDR3: CATRSGGAGTEAFF; DNA: TGTGCCACCCGGTCGGGGGGCGCCGGCACTGAAGCTTTCTTT
J: TRBJ2-1; V: TRBV7-9; D: TRBD1; size: NA; CDR3: CASSPTGTGFPKRVNEQFF; DNA: TGTGCCAGCAGCCCCACAGGGACAGGATTCCCCAAAAGGGTAAATGAGCAGTTCTTC
J: TRBJ1-5; V: TRBV6-5; D: NA; size: NA; CDR3: CASSYSGGNQPQHF; DNA: TGTGCCAGCAGTTACTCTGGGGGCAATCAGCCCCAGCATTTT
J: TRBJ2-5; V: TRBV28; D: TRBD1; size: once; CDR3: CASRTPGQGAGETQYF; DNA: TGTGCCAGCCGGACACCGGGTCAGGGGGCTGGGGAGACCCAGTACTTC
J: TRBJ2-5; V: TRBV7-9; D: TRBD1; size: NA; CDR3: CASSLGGTVSRETQYF; DNA: TGTGCCAGCAGCTTAGGTGGGACAGTTTCTCGCGAGACCCAGTACTTC
J: TRBJ2-1; V: TRBV6-4; D: NA; size: NA; CDR3: CASSDIRLGNEQFF; DNA: TGTGCCAGCAGTGACATCCGACTAGGCAATGAGCAGTTCTTC
J: TRBJ1-2; V: TRBV4-3; D: NA; size: NA; CDR3: CASSQDGTVYTF; DNA: TGCGCCAGCAGCCAAGATGGGACGGTCTACACCTTC
J: TRBJ2-3; V: TRBV7-2; D: NA; size: few; CDR3: CASSSGWGPLADTQYF; DNA: TGTGCCAGCAGCTCCGGTTGGGGGCCCCTGGCAGATACGCAGTATTTT
J: TRBJ1-4; V: TRBV7-9; D: TRBD1; size: NA; CDR3: CASSLVSDRGGEKLFF; DNA: TGTGCCAGCAGCTTAGTATCCGACAGGGGAGGTGAAAAACTGTTTTTT
J: TRBJ2-7; V: TRBV5-1; D: NA; size: NA; CDR3: CASSSQPGNYEQYF; DNA: TGCGCCAGCAGCTCCCAACCGGGGAACTACGAGCAGTACTTC
J: TRBJ2-2; V: TRBV7-9; D: TRBD2; size: few; CDR3: CASSRYPGGPNTGELFF; DNA: TGCGCCAGCAGCCGATATCCGGGGGGGCCCAACACCGGGGAGCTGTTTTTT
J: TRBJ2-1; V: TRBV6-1; D: NA; size: NA; CDR3: CASKSVAEQFF; DNA: TGTGCCAGCAAATCCGTTGCTGAGCAGTTCTTC
J: TRBJ1-2; V: TRBV7-2; D: TRBD1; size: NA; CDR3: CASSSWTGGDGYTF; DNA: TGTGCCAGCAGCTCTTGGACAGGGGGAGATGGCTACACCTTC